There are many counts of the clone carrying this T cell receptor beta chain. This entry belongs to a study of T cells in Graves' hyperthyroidism and ophthalmopathy. Study in general: Specimen type is peripheral blood, collected at initial diagnosis prior to any treatment.

Amplification yielded TCR beta CDR3 regions, with RNA transcripts as the source. When the TCR CDR3 underwent first-round RT-PCR, the HTBI primer set was used. TCRdb re-called the multiplex PCR reads through MiXCR, storing one row per CDR3 protein. The data contain under 400,000 distinct CDR3 sequences, approximately 15% of them singletons. When ophthalmopathy did not progress within 18 months, Graves' hyperthyroidism was considered stable. PBMCs were collected from an approximately 10 ml volume of fresh peripheral blood. The CDR3 is 12 residues long. The V and J ends lost 6 bases and 3 bases respectively, with 8 bases between them. CDR1 and CDR2 from the germline V gene are MDHEN and SYDVKM.

The sequence was collected from a woman aged 60-75 years with Graves' hyperthyroidism. J is TRBJ2-5 and V is TRBV28, with a possible D match to TRBD1 (6 bases). The specimen sequenced was blood. This CDR3 is CASRRQEETQYF. CDR3 sequence (DNA): TGTGCCAGCAGAAGACAGGAAGAGACCCAGTACTTC.